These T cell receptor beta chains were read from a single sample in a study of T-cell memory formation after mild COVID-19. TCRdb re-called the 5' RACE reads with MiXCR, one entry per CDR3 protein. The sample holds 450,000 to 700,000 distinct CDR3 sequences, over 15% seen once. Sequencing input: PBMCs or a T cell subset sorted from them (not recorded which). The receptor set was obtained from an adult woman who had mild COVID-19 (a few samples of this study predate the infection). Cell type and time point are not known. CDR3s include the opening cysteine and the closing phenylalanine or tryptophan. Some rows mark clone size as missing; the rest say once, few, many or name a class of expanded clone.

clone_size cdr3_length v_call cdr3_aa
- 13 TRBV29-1 CSVGTESTDTQYF
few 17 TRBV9 CASSPRGTSGSGNEQFF
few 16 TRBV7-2 CASSQWSSGTYNEQFF
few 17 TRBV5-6 CASRKTSGGASTDTQYF
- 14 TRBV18 CASRLAGAGDTQYF
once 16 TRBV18 CASSPERGLANEKLFF
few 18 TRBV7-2 CASSLAGGPRVSKNEQFF
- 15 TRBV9 CASSVAPGGRDGYTF
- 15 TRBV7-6 CASSRGTGAGNTIYF
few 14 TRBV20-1 CSAIGGRVQDTQYF
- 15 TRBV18 CASSPVRPNTGELFF
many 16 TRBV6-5 CASRPGWDRSYNEQFF
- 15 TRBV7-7 CASSPGLTHLLEQYF
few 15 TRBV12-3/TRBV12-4 CASSGTGLSYNEQFF
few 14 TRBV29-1 CSVGLAGRFYEQYF
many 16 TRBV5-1 CASRETSARGSGEQFF
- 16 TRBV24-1 CATSDSPVTGGRGYTF
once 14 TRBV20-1 CSAREQLNQETQYF
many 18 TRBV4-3 CASSQDIERTGDDQPQHF
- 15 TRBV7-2 CASSLSGTSDNTIYF
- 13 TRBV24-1 CATSEQGDSPLHF
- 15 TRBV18 CASSPGTSGRGEQFF
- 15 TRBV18 CASSPPGQPLRGYTF
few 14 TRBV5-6 CASSPTGEGAKLFF
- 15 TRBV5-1 CASSRKDRAQETQYF
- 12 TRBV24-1 CATSDLGRDLFF
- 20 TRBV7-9 CASSLTRTGTGIATNEKLFF
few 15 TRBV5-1 CASSLQAGGVYEQYF
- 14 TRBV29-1 CSVHRGGNTGELFF
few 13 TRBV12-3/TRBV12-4 CASSPPGAYGYTF
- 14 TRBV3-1 CASSMHTLNTEAFF
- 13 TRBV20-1 CSARSLITDTQYF
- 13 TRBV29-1 CSVETGQFYGYTF
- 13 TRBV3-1 CASSQPPGAEAFF
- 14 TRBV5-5 CASSIWTGTTEAFF
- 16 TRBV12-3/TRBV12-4 CASSSGGARGTNEQFF
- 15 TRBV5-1 CASSLATGAQYEQYF
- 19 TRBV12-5 CASGLVLAGGPVNTGELFF
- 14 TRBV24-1 CATSDIRTDETQYF
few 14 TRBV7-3 CASSLRGNTDTQYF
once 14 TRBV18 CASSPSGGGQPQHF
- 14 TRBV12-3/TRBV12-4 CASSYSSGGDEQYF
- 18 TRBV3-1 CASSQSRALAGASGELFF
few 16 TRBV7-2 CASSYGRASSTDTQYF
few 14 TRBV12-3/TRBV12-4 CASSFQRELETQYF
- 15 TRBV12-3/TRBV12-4 CASSLRLQGDTEQFF
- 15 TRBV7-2 CASSLVLAYTGELFF
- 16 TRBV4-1 CASSRGRTSGRNEQFF
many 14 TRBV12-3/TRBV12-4 CASSLSGGPYEQYF
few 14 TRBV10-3 CAISDGRYGSPQYF
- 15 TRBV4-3 CASSQGQGEAYEQFF
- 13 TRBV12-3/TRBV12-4 CASSSRTGLEQYF
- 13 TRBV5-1 CASSSSGAYEQYF